These T cell receptor beta chains were read from a single sample in a study of T cells expressing NK-cell markers. Reprocessing the 5' RACE reads, TCRdb reports a single entry for every CDR3 protein and omits DNA. The ten most abundant clones cover more than 1.4% of a sample with fewer than 550,000 distinct CDR3 sequences. The sample comprised blood T cells: a sorted CD56 or NKG2C T cell subset, CD4+ or CD8+ T cells, or bulk PBMC T cells (not recorded which). The source of these receptors is a woman in her 50s in good health. CDR3s include the opening cysteine and the closing phenylalanine or tryptophan.

cdr3_aa j_call v_call
CASIETDKETQYF TRBJ2-5 TRBV25-1
CASSLAGQAYSPLHF TRBJ1-6 TRBV27
CASTGGGRLSNQPQHF TRBJ1-5 TRBV27
CASSQSGIASRNEQFF TRBJ2-1 TRBV3-1
CASSQAPGYTQYF TRBJ2-3 TRBV3-1
CASSVVGGLTSTDTQYF TRBJ2-3 TRBV9
CSARDPSGRARADTQYF TRBJ2-3 TRBV20-1
CASSLAGQWTYEQYF TRBJ2-7 TRBV5-1
CASRRDSLAETQYF TRBJ2-5 TRBV6-1
CASRKSGRAGNEQYF TRBJ2-7 TRBV6-2/TRBV6-3
CASRTGLTGGNEQFF TRBJ2-1 TRBV12-3/TRBV12-4
CASSRDSWEAPSGANVLTF TRBJ2-6 TRBV12-3/TRBV12-4
CASSRDRGTTGELFF TRBJ2-2 TRBV4-2
CSAQAGAEQYF TRBJ2-7 TRBV20-1
CASSLAVGGDTQYF TRBJ2-3 TRBV5-1
CASSPTRVETQYF TRBJ2-5 TRBV12-3/TRBV12-4
CASSLGLAGGSEQFF TRBJ2-1 TRBV7-9
CASSLKQQGPNQPQHF TRBJ1-5 TRBV12-3/TRBV12-4
CASSSGLAGLETQYF TRBJ2-5 TRBV5-1
CSATPSVWGETQYF TRBJ2-5 TRBV20-1
CASSQEGASGRPLDF TRBJ2-4 TRBV3-1
CAIAKDGVSEEQYF TRBJ2-7 TRBV10-3
CASSPARDGSQPQHF TRBJ1-5 TRBV12-3/TRBV12-4
CATRQGAANQPQHF TRBJ1-5 TRBV27
CASSVGGDTDTQYF TRBJ2-3 TRBV9
CSALPVAGQETQYF TRBJ2-5 TRBV20-1
CASSQPGRGTNSPLHF TRBJ1-6 TRBV4-1
CASSLAATRETQYF TRBJ2-5 TRBV5-1
CASSLGGPAHF TRBJ1-6 TRBV12-3/TRBV12-4
CSVADGDGYTF TRBJ1-2 TRBV29-1
CASSPGAGYTF TRBJ1-2 TRBV28
CAIAPGIPNQPQHF TRBJ1-5 TRBV10-3
CASSQEPGGVNYGYTF TRBJ1-2 TRBV4-1
CATQLAGMISEQFF TRBJ2-1 TRBV6-1
CASSVTGLADTSSYEQYF TRBJ2-7 TRBV12-3/TRBV12-4
CASSASGRYQETQYF TRBJ2-5 TRBV12-3/TRBV12-4
CASSLPSGGEQFF TRBJ2-1 TRBV5-1
CSVEEEISGRAFEQYF TRBJ2-7 TRBV29-1
CASGGREGSYNEQFF TRBJ2-1 TRBV25-1
CASSYGDNEQFF TRBJ2-1 TRBV6-6